This T cell receptor beta chain comes out of a study of T cell responses to AZD1222 COVID-19 vaccine. Findings and limits, study-wide: The study found vaccine-associated CD4 TCRs spanning spike, dominant at 160-218 and 743-854. Clonal diversity was possibly underestimated; the donors were predominantly white British and more often female.

From germline, CDR1 is SGHAT and CDR2 FQNNGV. V was pared by 0 bases and J by 0 bases, with 6 bases between. The CDR3 length is 14 residues. Profiling relied on immunoSEQ multiplex PCR, and the TCRdb table lists in-frame clones only, not all of them. The sample contains fewer than 150,000 clones, about nine tenths of which appear only once. On this clone itself: What it binds is not known.

The specimen was peripheral blood, collected on day 0 of AZD1222 vaccination. The receptor was isolated from an adult in good health. The chain joins TRBV11-2 to TRBJ2-7, with D unclear. The CDR3 region has the DNA TGTGCCAGCAGCTTAGAACATCTCTCCTACGAGCAGTACTTC. It translates to CASSLEHLSYEQYF.